What follows is one T cell receptor (beta chain) and its context. The sample comes from a study of shared clonotypes between healthy human individuals. TCRdb keeps only in-frame clones here, not all; method: immunoSEQ multiplex PCR. The sample contains roughly 450,000 clones, 79% of which appear only once. The CDR3 contains 18 residues. The V gene end was trimmed by 1 base and the J gene end by 0 bases; junction bases not matched to a gene: 7. Germline values: CDR1 SGHRS, CDR2 YFSETQ. This chain uses TRBV5-1 with TRBJ2-3, with TRBD2 identical over 11 bases. The receptor comes from a woman aged 35 to 49 in good health. Some clones in this sample may be carry-over from other donors' samples. The sequenced sample was PBMCs. In DNA, the CDR3 is TGCGCCAGCAGCTTGAGGCTAGCGGGAGGTCGCAGCACAGATACGCAGTATTTT. It yields the protein CASSLRLAGGRSTDTQYF.